This T cell receptor beta chain derives from a study of blood T cell repertoires in COVID-19. Germline lookup yields CDR1 SNHLY and CDR2 FYNNEI. V was trimmed by 6 bases and J by 1 base, leaving 3 bases between them. This CDR3 comprises 11 residues. Sequencing used immunoSEQ multiplex PCR; TCRdb keeps in-frame clones, though not all of them. The data contain 450,000 to 500,000 clones, about 85% of them singletons. This rearrangement joins TRBV2 to TRBJ2-5; D is undetermined. The sequence was collected from a woman aged 18-29 years who had recovered from COVID-19. Sequenced sample: PBMCs or T cells enriched from blood (not recorded which). In DNA form, the CDR3 reads TGTGCCAGCAGCTTCCAAGAGACCCAGTACTTC. It specifies CASSFQETQYF.